The 17 T cell receptor beta chains below all came from one sample that was sequenced in a study of cytomegalovirus exposure and HLA in healthy donors. The study ran its PCR with 60 Vbeta and 13 Jbeta primers. Repertoires were generated with immunoSEQ multiplex PCR, while TCRdb's copy carries only in-frame clones and drops some. The repertoire includes fewer than 150,000 clones, around three quarters of them detected once, and over 6.5% sits in the top ten. Sequenced input: PBMCs. The receptors shown here come from a man aged 40-50 years in good health and CMV-seropositive.

The chain has TRBV4-3 and TRBJ2-1; 7 bases map to TRBD2. This CDR3 has 13 amino acids. After removal of 1 base from V and 9 bases from J, the junction contained 3 bases not matched to a gene. Germline V gene data show CDR1 as LGHNA and CDR2 as YSLEER. DNA for the CDR3: TGCGCCAGCAGCCAAGGACTAGCTGGTGAGCAGTTCTTC. It encodes CASSQGLAGEQFF.

V gene TRBV2 combines with J gene TRBJ2-1; tentative D call: TRBD1 (5 bases). CDR1 SNHLY and CDR2 FYNNEI come from the germline V gene. The CDR3 is 15 residues long. V dropped 3 bases and J dropped 0 bases, with 9 bases sitting between them. CDR3 sequence reads: CASSEEQGSYNEQFF. CDR3 coding DNA: TGTGCCAGCAGTGAGGAGCAGGGCTCCTACAATGAGCAGTTCTTC. The full variable domain, with the rest looked up from reference TRBV2 and TRBJ2-1, is EPEVTQTPSHQVTQMGQEVILRCVPISNHLYFYWYRQILGQKVEFLVSFYNNEISEKSEIFDDQFSVERPDGSNFTLKIRSTKLEDSAMYFCASSEEQGSYNEQFFGPGTRLTVL.

This chain joins TRBV19 and TRBJ2-5, with TRBD1 identical over 7 bases. Per the germline V gene, CDR1 is LNHDA and CDR2 is SQIVND (reference sequence). V was pared by 5 bases and J by 1 base, with 7 bases of the junction left unmatched. The CDR3 contains 15 residues. The CDR3 reads CASSARDRTQETQYF. DNA of the CDR3: TGTGCCAGTAGTGCTCGGGACAGAACCCAAGAGACCCAGTACTTC.

The V gene is TRBV11-2, the J gene TRBJ2-1; 7 positions agree with TRBD1. From germline, CDR1 is SGHAT and CDR2 FQNNGV. V lost 3 bases and J lost 4; bases outside the gene matches: 6. The CDR3 is made up of 15 amino acids. The CDR3 nucleotides read TGTGCCAGCAGCTTCGAACAGGGGATATACAATGAGCAGTTCTTC. The encoded protein is CASSFEQGIYNEQFF.

This clone was counted between two and nine times. The V call is TRBV18, the J call TRBJ2-3; 10 bases match TRBD2. CDR3 length: 16 residues. J gave up 4 bases and V 5 bases, and 9 bases lay outside the gene matches. Per germline, CDR1 KGHSH and CDR2 LQKENI. CDR3 region: CASSFASGSSSDTQYF. In nucleotides, the CDR3 is TGTGCCAGCTCATTCGCTAGCGGGAGTAGTTCAGATACGCAGTATTTT.

This clone was detected once. V usage is TRBV6-5 and J usage is TRBJ2-7, with 12 nucleotides matching TRBD2. Germline CDR1 is MNHEY and CDR2 is SVGAGI. The J segment lost 5 bases and the V segment lost 4 bases, leaving 3 bases of the junction unmatched. The CDR3 runs to 14 residues. The CDR3 DNA reads as TGTGCCAGCAGTTCCAGACTAGCGGGAGACGAGCAGTACTTC. Translation: CASSSRLAGDEQYF.

The chain carries TRBV28 and TRBJ1-6; maybe TRBD1 (6 bases). The CDR3 runs to 13 residues. V lost 6 bases and J 9 bases, leaving 12 bases between the germline ends. Germline V gene lookup returns CDR1 MDHEN and CDR2 SYDVKM. The CDR3 DNA sequence: TGTGCCAGCAGGCAGGGGCAGCGTTCACCCCTCCACTTT. It is translated as CASRQGQRSPLHF.

J is TRBJ2-7 and V is TRBV11-2; 7 bases map to TRBD1. V shed 5 bases and J 6 bases; nucleotides not matched to a gene: 10. The germline V gene encodes CDR1 SGHAT and CDR2 FQNNGV. The CDR3 has 14 amino acids. The CDR3 reads CASSASGGLGEQYF. Here the CDR3 DNA reads TGTGCCAGCAGCGCCTCAGGGGGTTTGGGCGAGCAGTACTTC.

V and J are TRBV6-5 and TRBJ1-2; a weak D match, TRBD1 (5 bases). Trimming removed 8 bases at V and 4 bases at J, with 17 bases between. This CDR3 has 14 residues. CDR1 MNHEY and CDR2 SVGAGI come from the germline V gene. The CDR3 DNA reads as TGTGCCAGCTGCGGGAGGCAGGGTGGCTATGGCTACACCTTC. It is translated as CASCGRQGGYGYTF.

The rearrangement links TRBV7-8 to TRBJ2-2; 9 bases are a match to TRBD1. The CDR3 sequence is 15 residues long. The germline V gene encodes CDR1 SGHVS and CDR2 FQNEAQ. The trim removed 6 bases at V and 4 bases at J, leaving 6 bases unmatched. The CDR3 region has the DNA TGTGCCAGCAGTTTGGACAGGGGTACCACCGGGGAGCTGTTTTTT. Residues: CASSLDRGTTGELFF.

The rearrangement joins TRBV9 to TRBJ2-1; TRBD2 agrees at 8 bases. The CDR3 extends over 21 amino acids. Germline-derived CDR1 and CDR2 are SGDLS and YYNGEE. V lost 3 bases and J lost 0; bases outside the gene matches: 20. The CDR3 reads CASSAPRGIAGPGSSYNEQFF. CDR3 DNA: TGTGCCAGCAGCGCCCCCCGGGGGATAGCGGGACCCGGTAGCTCCTACAATGAGCAGTTCTTC. The full variable domain, its missing parts supplied by reference TRBV9 and TRBJ2-1, is DSGVTQTPKHLITATGQRVTLRCSPRSGDLSVYWYQQSLDQGLQFLIQYYNGEERAKGNILERFSAQQFPDLHSELNLSSLELGDSALYFCASSAPRGIAGPGSSYNEQFFGPGTRLTVL.

The chain joins TRBV4-1 to TRBJ2-5, with D possibly being TRBD2 (5 bases). The better agreement between TRBJ2-7 and the DNA end casts doubt on the J call. CDR3 size: 15 residues. Germline V gene lookup returns CDR1 MGHRA and CDR2 YSYEKL. CDR3 amino acids: CASSQDSGRVVEQYF. CDR3 DNA: TGCGCCAGCAGCCAAGACAGTGGGAGAGTAGTCGAGCAGTACTTC.

V and J are TRBV2 and TRBJ2-1, with 14 bases lining up with TRBD2. The CDR3 has 15 residues. The trim removed 7 bases at V and 10 bases at J, leaving 9 bases unmatched. The germline V gene has CDR1 SNHLY and CDR2 FYNNEI. CDR3 region: CASTKGTSGGREQFF. CDR3 sequence (DNA): TGTGCCAGCACGAAAGGGACTAGCGGGGGTCGGGAGCAGTTCTTC.

The V call is TRBV7-2, the J call TRBJ2-1, with TRBD1 matching 9 bases. The germline V gene encodes CDR1 SGHTA and CDR2 FQGNSA. Trimming took 4 bases from V and 7 from J; bases not matched to a gene: 11. CDR3 length equals 16 residues. CDR3 in amino acids: CASSSAGTGRKNEQFF. The CDR3 DNA reads as TGTGCCAGCAGCTCCGCCGGGACAGGGAGGAAGAATGAGCAGTTCTTC. The whole variable domain, remainder taken from reference TRBV7-2 and TRBJ2-1, is GAGVSQSPSNKVTEKGKDVELRCDPISGHTALYWYRQSLGQGLEFLIYFQGNSAPDKSGLPSDRFSAERTGGSVSTLTIQRTQQEDSAVYLCASSSAGTGRKNEQFFGPGTRLTVL.

This clone was found a few times. The rearrangement uses TRBV5-5 and TRBJ1-1; D gene ambiguous. CDR1 SGHKS and CDR2 YYEKEE come from the germline V gene (reference sequence). V lost 3 bases and J lost 0, with 6 bases in between. This CDR3 spans 13 amino acids. The CDR3 sequence is CASSWLLNTEAFF. The CDR3 DNA sequence: TGTGCCAGCAGCTGGCTTCTGAACACTGAAGCTTTCTTT.

The rearrangement links TRBV6-1 to TRBJ2-7; weak D call: TRBD2 (6 bases). V was cut by 7 bases and J by 2 bases, with 15 bases left in between. This CDR3 region has 14 residues. Per the germline V gene, CDR1 is MNHNS and CDR2 is SASEGT. The CDR3 spells CASTLTAGPYEQYF. CDR3 DNA sequence: TGTGCCAGCACTTTAACAGCGGGTCCCTACGAGCAGTACTTC.

The sample holds a few counts of this clone. The chain uses TRBV27 and TRBJ1-4; D remains ambiguous. Germline lookup yields CDR1 MNHEY and CDR2 SMNVEV (reference sequence). Trimming shortened V by 0 bases and J by 8 bases, and 10 bases separated the two germline ends. CDR3 length equals 14 residues. The CDR3 nucleotides are TGTGCCAGCAGTTTATCGGGAGTGGGCGAAAAACTGTTTTTT. As protein: CASSLSGVGEKLFF.